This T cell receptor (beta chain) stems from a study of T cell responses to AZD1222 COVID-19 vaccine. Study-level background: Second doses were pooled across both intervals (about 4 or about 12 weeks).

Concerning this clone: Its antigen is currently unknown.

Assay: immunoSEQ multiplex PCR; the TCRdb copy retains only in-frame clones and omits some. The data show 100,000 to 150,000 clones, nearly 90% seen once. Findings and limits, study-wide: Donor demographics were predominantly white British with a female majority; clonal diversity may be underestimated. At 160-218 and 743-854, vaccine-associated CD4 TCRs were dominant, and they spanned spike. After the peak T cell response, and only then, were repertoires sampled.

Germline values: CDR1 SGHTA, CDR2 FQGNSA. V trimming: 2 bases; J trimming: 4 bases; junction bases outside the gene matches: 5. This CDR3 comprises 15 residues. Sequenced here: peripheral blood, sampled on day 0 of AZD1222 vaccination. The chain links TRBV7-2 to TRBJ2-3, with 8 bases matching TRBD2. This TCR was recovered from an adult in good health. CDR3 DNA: TGTGCCAGCAGCTTATTGGGACTAGTCGCAGATACGCAGTATTTT. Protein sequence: CASSLLGLVADTQYF.